This TCR beta chain was obtained from a study of esophageal squamous cell carcinoma under preoperative chemotherapy. TCRdb reanalysed the PCR reads using MiXCR and keeps one entry per CDR3 protein. The sample has 30,000 to 35,000 distinct CDR3 sequences; about half are singletons. The table lists this clonotype with many counts. Germline V CDR1 and CDR2: SGHVS, FQNEAQ. The CDR3 runs to 15 residues. Described time point: after preoperative PTX-NDP chemotherapy. The sample was gathered from a patient given preoperative chemotherapy. This rearrangement joins TRBV7-8 to TRBJ2-5; a weak D match, TRBD1 (6 bases). The J call could be wrong; TRBJ2-7 is a better fit for the DNA end. The sequence came from a human donor with esophageal squamous cell carcinoma. The donor label of this sample is uncertain. The DNA of the CDR3 is TGTGCCAGCAGCTTAGTTGGGGGCCCGACCTACGAGCAGTACTTC. It yields the protein CASSLVGGPTYEQYF.